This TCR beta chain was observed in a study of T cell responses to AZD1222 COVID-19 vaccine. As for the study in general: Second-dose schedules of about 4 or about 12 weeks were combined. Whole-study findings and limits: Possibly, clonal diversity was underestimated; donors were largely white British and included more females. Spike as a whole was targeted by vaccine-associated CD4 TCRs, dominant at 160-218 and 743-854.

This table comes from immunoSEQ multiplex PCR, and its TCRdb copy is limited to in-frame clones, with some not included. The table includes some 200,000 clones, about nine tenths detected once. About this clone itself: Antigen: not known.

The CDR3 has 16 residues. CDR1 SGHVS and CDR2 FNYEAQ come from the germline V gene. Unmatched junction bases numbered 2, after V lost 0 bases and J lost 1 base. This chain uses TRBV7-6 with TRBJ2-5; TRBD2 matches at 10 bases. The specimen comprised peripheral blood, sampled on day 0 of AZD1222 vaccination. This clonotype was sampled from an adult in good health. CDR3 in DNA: TGTGCCAGCAGCTTAGCGGCTAGCGGGGGCCAAGAGACCCAGTACTTC. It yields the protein CASSLAASGGQETQYF.